The 5 T cell receptor beta chains below come from one sample, sequenced in a study of beta chain features in type 1 diabetes. Findings of the study overall: Among all four CD4+ subsets, Type 1 diabetes patients had TCRB CDR3s that were moderately but significantly shorter.

Isolated RNA was reverse transcribed in full, so expressed TCRB transcripts were sequenced. The data were produced by immunoSEQ multiplex PCR, yet TCRdb's version contains in-frame clones alone and is incomplete. This table has about 700,000 clones, roughly an eighth appearing once. The antigens of these receptors remain unknown. The sequenced sample was naive CD4+ T cells from blood. The origin of the receptors is a man younger than 35 with type 1 diabetes.

This clone was seen only a few times. The chain carries TRBV10-3 and TRBJ2-1; 10 bases align to TRBD1. Germline CDR1 and CDR2: ENHRY and SYGVKD. Trimming removed 8 bases from V and 5 bases from J; junction bases left unmatched: 18. CDR3 length: 18 amino acids. The CDR3 nucleotides read TGTGCCATCCGGAATGAAGGGTACGGGACAGGGGAGGACAATGAGCAGTTCTTC. Protein product: CAIRNEGYGTGEDNEQFF.

This clone appeared a few times. The chain employs TRBV18 and TRBJ2-3, with D perhaps matching TRBD1 (6 bases). The length of the CDR3 is 13 residues. The germline V gene has CDR1 KGHSH and CDR2 LQKENI. Trimming took off 5 bases at V and 2 bases at J, with 8 bases between the two ends. The DNA of the CDR3 is TGTGCCAGCTCAAGGACAGTCACAGATACGCAGTATTTT. Translating gives CASSRTVTDTQYF.

This clone was seen a handful of times. V and J are TRBV30 and TRBJ1-1; D unresolved. This CDR3 region has 15 residues. The V and J ends lost 5 bases and 5 bases respectively, with 21 bases between them. Germline loops: CDR1 GTSNPN, CDR2 SVGIG (reference sequence). CDR3: CAWGPPREGGTEAFF. For the CDR3, the DNA is TGTGCCTGGGGACCGCCGCGGGAGGGTGGGACTGAAGCTTTCTTT.

The gene calls are TRBV6-5 and TRBJ2-7; D may be TRBD1 (6 bases). This CDR3 has 14 amino acids. Trimming cost V 4 bases and J 4 bases, with 14 bases left between them. Germline V gene data show CDR1 as MNHEY and CDR2 as SVGAGI. The DNA for the CDR3 is TGTGCCAGCAGTTCCAGGACAGCCCAATACGAGCAGTACTTC. Its translation: CASSSRTAQYEQYF.

This clone was picked up a small number of times. CDR3 amino acids: CASSLMGQGNNQPQHF. The DNA for the CDR3 is TGTGCCAGCAGCCTAATGGGACAGGGGAACAATCAGCCCCAGCATTTT. The chain couples TRBV5-5 to TRBJ1-5; 10 bases are a match to TRBD1. The V and J ends lost 4 bases and 3 bases, in that order; junction bases with no gene match: 7. Germline CDR1 is SGHKS and CDR2 is YYEKEE (reference sequence). The CDR3 consists of 16 residues.